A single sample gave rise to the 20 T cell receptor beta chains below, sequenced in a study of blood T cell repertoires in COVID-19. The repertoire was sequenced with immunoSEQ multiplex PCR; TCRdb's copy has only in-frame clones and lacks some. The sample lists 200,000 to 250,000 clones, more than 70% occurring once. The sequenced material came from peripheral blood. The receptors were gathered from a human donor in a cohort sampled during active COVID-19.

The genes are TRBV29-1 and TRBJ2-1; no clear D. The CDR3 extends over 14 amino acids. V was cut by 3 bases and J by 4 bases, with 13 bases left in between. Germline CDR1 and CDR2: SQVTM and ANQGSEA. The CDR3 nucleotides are TGCAGCGTTGATACGGTCCCTCTATACAATGAGCAGTTCTTC. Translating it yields CSVDTVPLYNEQFF.

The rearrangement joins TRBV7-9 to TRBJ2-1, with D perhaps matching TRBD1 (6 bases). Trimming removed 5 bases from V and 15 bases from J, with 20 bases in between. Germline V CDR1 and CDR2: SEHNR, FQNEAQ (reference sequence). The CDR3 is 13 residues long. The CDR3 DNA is TGTGCCAGCAGCGTAGGACAACAGGGAGCTCTGTTCTTC. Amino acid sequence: CASSVGQQGALFF. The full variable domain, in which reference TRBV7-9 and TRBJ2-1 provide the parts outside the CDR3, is DTGVSQNPRHKITKRGQNVTFRCDPISEHNRLYWYRQTLGQGPEFLTYFQNEAQLEKSRLLSDRFSAERPKGSFSTLEIQRTEQGDSAMYLCASSVGQQGALFFGPGTRLTVL.

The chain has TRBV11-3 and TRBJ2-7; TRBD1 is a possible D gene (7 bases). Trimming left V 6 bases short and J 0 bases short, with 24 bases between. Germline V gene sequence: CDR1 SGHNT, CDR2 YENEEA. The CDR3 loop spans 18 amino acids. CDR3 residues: CASRGGTAQIQSSYEQYF. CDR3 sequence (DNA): TGTGCCAGCAGAGGCGGGACAGCTCAAATTCAAAGCTCCTACGAGCAGTACTTC.

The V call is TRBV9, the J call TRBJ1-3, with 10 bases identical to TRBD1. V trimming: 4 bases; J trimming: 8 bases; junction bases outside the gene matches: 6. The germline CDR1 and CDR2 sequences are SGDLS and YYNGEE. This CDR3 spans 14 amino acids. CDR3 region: CASSRDRGVYTIYF. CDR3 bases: TGTGCCAGCAGCCGGGACAGGGGAGTGTACACCATATATTTT.

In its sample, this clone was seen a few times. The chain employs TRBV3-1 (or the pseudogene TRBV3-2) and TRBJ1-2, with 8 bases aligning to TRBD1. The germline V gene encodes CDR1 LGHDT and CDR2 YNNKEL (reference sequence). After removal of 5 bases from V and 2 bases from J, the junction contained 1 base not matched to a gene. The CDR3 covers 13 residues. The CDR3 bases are TGTGCCAGCAGCAACAGGGGGAACTATGGCTACACCTTC. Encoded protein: CASSNRGNYGYTF.

The CDR3 region is CASRPQTGGSYGYTF. The CDR3 DNA follows: TGTGCCAGCAGACCGCAGACAGGGGGCTCCTATGGCTACACCTTC. This chain joins TRBV13 and TRBJ1-2, with TRBD1 matching 10 bases. The length of the CDR3 is 15 residues. Germline V lookup: CDR1 PRHDT, CDR2 FYEKMQ (reference sequence). V lost 6 bases to trimming and J lost 4 bases; unmatched junction nucleotides: 8.

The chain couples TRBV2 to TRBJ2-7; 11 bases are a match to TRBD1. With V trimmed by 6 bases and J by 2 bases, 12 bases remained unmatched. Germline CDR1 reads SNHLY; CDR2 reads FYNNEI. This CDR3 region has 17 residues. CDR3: CASSGIPRTGGPYEQYF. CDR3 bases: TGTGCCAGCAGCGGGATTCCCCGGACAGGGGGCCCCTACGAGCAGTACTTC.

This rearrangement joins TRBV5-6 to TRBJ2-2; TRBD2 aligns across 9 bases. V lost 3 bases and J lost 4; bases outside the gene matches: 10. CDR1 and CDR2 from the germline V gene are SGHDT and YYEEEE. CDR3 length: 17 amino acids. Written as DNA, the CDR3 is TGTGCCAGCAGCTCCGAGCCCGGACTAGCGCCCACCGGGGAGCTGTTTTTT. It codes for CASSSEPGLAPTGELFF. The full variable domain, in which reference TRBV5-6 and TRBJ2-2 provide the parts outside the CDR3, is DAGVTQSPTHLIKTRGQQVTLRCSPKSGHDTVSWYQQALGQGPQFIFQYYEEEERQRGNFPDRFSGHQFPNYSSELNVNALLLGDSALYLCASSSEPGLAPTGELFFGEGSRLTVL.

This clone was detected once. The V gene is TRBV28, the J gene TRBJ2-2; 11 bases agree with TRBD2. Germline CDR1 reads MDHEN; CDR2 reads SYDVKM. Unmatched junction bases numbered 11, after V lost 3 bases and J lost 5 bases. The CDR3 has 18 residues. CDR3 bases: TGTGCCAGCAGTTTCCCCTCGGGGCTAGCGGGAGGTACCGGGGAGCTGTTTTTT. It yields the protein CASSFPSGLAGGTGELFF.

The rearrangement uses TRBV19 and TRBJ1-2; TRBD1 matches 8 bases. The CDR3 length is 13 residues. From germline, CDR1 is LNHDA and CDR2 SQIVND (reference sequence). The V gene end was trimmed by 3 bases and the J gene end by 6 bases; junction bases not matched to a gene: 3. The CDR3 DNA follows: TGTGCCAGTAGTATTGGCAGGGGGCATGGCTACACCTTC. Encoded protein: CASSIGRGHGYTF.

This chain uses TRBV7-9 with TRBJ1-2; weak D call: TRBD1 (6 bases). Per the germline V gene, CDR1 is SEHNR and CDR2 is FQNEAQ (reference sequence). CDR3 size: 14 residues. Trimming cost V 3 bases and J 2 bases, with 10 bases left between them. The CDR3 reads CASSFLQGNYGYTF. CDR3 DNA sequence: TGTGCCAGCAGCTTCTTACAGGGAAACTATGGCTACACCTTC.

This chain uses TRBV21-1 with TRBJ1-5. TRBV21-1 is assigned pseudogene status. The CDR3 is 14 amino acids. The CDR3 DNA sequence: TGTGCCAGCAGCAAAGAGCACCCTCCTAGCCCCCAGCATTTT. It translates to CASSKEHPPSPQHF.

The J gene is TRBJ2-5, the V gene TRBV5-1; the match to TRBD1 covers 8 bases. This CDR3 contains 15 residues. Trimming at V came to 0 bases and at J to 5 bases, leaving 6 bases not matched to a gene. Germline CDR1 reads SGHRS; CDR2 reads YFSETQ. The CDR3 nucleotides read TGCGCCAGCAGCTTGGGGCAGGGGGCATTTGAGACCCAGTACTTC. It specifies CASSLGQGAFETQYF.

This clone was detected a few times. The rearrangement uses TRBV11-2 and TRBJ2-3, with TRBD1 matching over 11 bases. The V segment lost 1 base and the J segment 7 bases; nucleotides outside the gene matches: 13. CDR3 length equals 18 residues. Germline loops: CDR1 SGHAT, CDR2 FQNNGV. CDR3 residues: CASSLVFGTGGSENTQYF. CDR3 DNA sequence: TGTGCCAGCAGCTTAGTCTTCGGGACAGGGGGATCTGAGAATACGCAGTATTTT.

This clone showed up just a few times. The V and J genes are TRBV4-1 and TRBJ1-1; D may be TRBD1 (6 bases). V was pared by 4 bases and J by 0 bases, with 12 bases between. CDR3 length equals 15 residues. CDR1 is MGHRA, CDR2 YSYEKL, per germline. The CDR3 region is CASSPVGQMNTEAFF. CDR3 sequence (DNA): TGCGCCAGCAGCCCAGTCGGACAGATGAACACTGAAGCTTTCTTT.

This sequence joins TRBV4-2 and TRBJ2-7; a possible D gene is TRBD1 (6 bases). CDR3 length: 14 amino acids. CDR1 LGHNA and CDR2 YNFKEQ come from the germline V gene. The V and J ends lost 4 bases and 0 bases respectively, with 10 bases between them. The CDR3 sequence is CASSREQGSYEQYF. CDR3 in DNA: TGTGCCAGCAGCCGCGAACAGGGCTCCTACGAGCAGTACTTC.

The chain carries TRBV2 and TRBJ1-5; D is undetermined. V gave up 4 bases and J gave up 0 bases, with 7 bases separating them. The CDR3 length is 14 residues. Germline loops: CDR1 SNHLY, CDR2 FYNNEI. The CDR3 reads CASSGEFSNQPQHF. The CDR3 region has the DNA TGTGCCAGCAGTGGGGAGTTTAGCAATCAGCCCCAGCATTTT.

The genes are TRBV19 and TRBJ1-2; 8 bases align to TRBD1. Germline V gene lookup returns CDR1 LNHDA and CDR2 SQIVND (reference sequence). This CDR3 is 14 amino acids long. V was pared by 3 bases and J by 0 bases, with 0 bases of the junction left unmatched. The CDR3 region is CASSMDRANYGYTF. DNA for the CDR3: TGTGCCAGTAGTATGGACAGGGCTAACTATGGCTACACCTTC.

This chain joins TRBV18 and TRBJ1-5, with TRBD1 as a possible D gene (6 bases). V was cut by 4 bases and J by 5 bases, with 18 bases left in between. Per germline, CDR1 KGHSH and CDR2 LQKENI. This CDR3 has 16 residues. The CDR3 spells CASSLEGGAFHQPQHF. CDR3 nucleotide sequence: TGTGCCAGCTCACTGGAAGGGGGGGCCTTCCATCAGCCCCAGCATTTT.

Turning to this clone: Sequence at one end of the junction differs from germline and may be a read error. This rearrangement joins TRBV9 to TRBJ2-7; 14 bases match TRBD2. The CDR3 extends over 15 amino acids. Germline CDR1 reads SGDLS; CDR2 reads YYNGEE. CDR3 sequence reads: CASSEGAGTSGSWVF. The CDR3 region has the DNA TGTGCCAGCAGCGAGGGAGCCGGGACTAGCGGGAGTTGGGTCTTC. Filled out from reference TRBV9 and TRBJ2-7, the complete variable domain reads DSGVTQTPKHLITATGQRVTLRCSPRSGDLSVYWYQQSLDQGLQFLIQYYNGEERAKGNILERFSAQQFPDLHSELNLSSLELGDSALYFCASSEGAGTSGSWVFGPGTRLTVT.